Listed here are 14 T cell receptor beta chains from one sample, sequenced in a study of blood T cells in healthy people across ages. It was with a sample-barcoded 5' primer and a J-beta primer mix that a second PCR of about 7 to 12 cycles was run. TCRdb redid the calling of the 5' RACE reads with MiXCR, one entry per CDR3 protein. The sample contains about 780,000 distinct CDR3 sequences, about 45% of which appear only once. Sequences were obtained from blood. These receptors all come from a man aged 80 or over in good health.

This clonotype was observed at least ten times. V and J are TRBV5-1 and TRBJ2-3; 9 positions match TRBD2. Germline trimming cut 5 bases from V and 5 bases from J; bases unmatched to any gene: 3. Germline V gene sequence: CDR1 SGHRS, CDR2 YFSETQ. The CDR3 length is 13 residues. Written as DNA, the CDR3 is TGCGCCAGCAGGGAGCGGGAGGTAGATACGCAGTATTTT. It encodes CASREREVDTQYF.

The chain couples TRBV28 to TRBJ2-2, with 7 bases lining up with TRBD2. The J segment lost 6 bases and the V segment lost 8 bases, leaving 15 bases of the junction unmatched. CDR3 size: 16 residues. Germline V gene sequence: CDR1 MDHEN, CDR2 SYDVKM. CDR3: CASQMGGGPVAGELFF. The CDR3 region has the DNA TGTGCCAGCCAGATGGGGGGAGGGCCGGTAGCCGGGGAGCTGTTTTTT. Drawing the rest from reference TRBV28 and TRBJ2-2, the complete variable domain is DVKVTQSSRYLVKRTGEKVFLECVQDMDHENMFWYRQDPGLGLRLIYFSYDVKMKEKGDIPEGYSVSREKKERFSLILESASTNQTSMYLCASQMGGGPVAGELFFGEGSRLTVL.

This clonotype was counted only a few times. V usage is TRBV6-6 and J usage is TRBJ2-1; D ambiguous. Germline V gives CDR1 MNHNY, CDR2 SVGAGI (reference sequence). The CDR3 loop spans 12 amino acids. V lost 6 bases, J lost 10 bases, and 13 bases lay in between. CDR3 in DNA: TGTGCCAGCAGCGGGCCGAAGAGAGAGCAGTTCTTC. This encodes CASSGPKREQFF.

This clonotype has only one observation. The chain carries TRBV4-3 and TRBJ2-1; no clear D. V was pared by 3 bases and J by 1 base, with 7 bases between. The CDR3 consists of 14 residues. The V gene's germline CDR1 is LGHNA and CDR2 YSLEER. CDR3 residues: CASSHLVSYNEQFF. CDR3 DNA sequence: TGCGCCAGCAGCCATTTGGTTTCCTACAATGAGCAGTTCTTC.

For this clonotype: Possible read error: a much larger clone is one base away. The chain combines TRBV28 with TRBJ2-5; 9 bases are a match to TRBD2. The germline gives CDR1 MDHEN, CDR2 SYDVKM. The CDR3 runs to 15 residues. V lost 4 bases, J lost 11 bases, and 14 bases stayed unmatched. DNA for the CDR3: TGTGCCAGCAGTTCCGGGACTAGCAGATACAATGAGCAGTACTTC. Encoded protein: CASSSGTSRYNEQYF.

This sequence joins TRBV5-6 and TRBJ2-7; D perhaps matches TRBD2 (5 bases). CDR1 and CDR2 from the germline V gene are SGHDT and YYEEEE. The V end lost 4 bases, the J end lost 3 bases, and 11 bases lay between the germline ends. This CDR3 contains 13 residues. CDR3 sequence: CASSTRGRYEQYF. DNA for the CDR3: TGTGCCAGCAGCACCCGAGGGCGCTACGAGCAGTACTTC.

The V call is TRBV29-1, the J call TRBJ1-2; D call uncertain. The germline CDR1 and CDR2 sequences are SQVTM and ANQGSEA. V lost 0 bases to trimming and J lost 0 bases, with 20 bases between them. The CDR3 loop spans 18 amino acids. In DNA, the CDR3 is TGCAGCGTTGAAGATGGCCGTTTCCGGCCCGGGGCTAACTATGGCTACACCTTC. It codes for CSVEDGRFRPGANYGYTF.

This clonotype was seen ten or more times. The CDR3 sequence: CSARDVYTAETQYF. For the CDR3, the DNA is TGCAGTGCTAGAGATGTCTATACGGCTGAGACCCAGTACTTC. The V call is TRBV20-1, the J call TRBJ2-5; unclear D gene. V was shortened by 0 bases and J by 5 bases, with 13 bases between the two germline ends. This CDR3 contains 14 residues. Germline CDR1 and CDR2: DFQATT and SNEGSKA (reference sequence).

V gene TRBV4-3 combines with J gene TRBJ1-1, with 7 bases identical to TRBD1. The junction had 7 bases not matched to a gene; V was cut back by 3 bases and J by 3 bases. CDR1 is LGHNA, CDR2 YSLEER, per germline. The CDR3 spans 15 residues. The CDR3 sequence: CASSQAGTDHTEAFF. The DNA for the CDR3 is TGCGCCAGCAGCCAGGCTGGGACAGACCACACTGAAGCTTTCTTT.

As concerns this clonotype: This may be a read error: a much more frequent sequence differs by one nucleotide. V is TRBV3-1 and J is TRBJ2-5; 7 positions match TRBD1. TRBJ2-7 explains the end of the DNA better; the J call may be wrong. Per germline, CDR1 LGHDT and CDR2 YNNKEL (reference sequence). The CDR3 is 15 residues long. CDR3 region: CASSQFVERQGEQYF. The CDR3 coding sequence is TGTGCCAGCAGCCAATTTGTGGAACGACAGGGCGAGCAGTACTTC.

Of note for this clonotype: Possible read error: a much larger clone is one base away. The chain links TRBV4-3 to TRBJ2-1; TRBD2 is a possible D gene (6 bases). The J call may be incorrect, as the DNA end agrees better with TRBJ2-7. Germline V lookup: CDR1 LGHNA, CDR2 YSLEER. The CDR3 covers 17 residues. The CDR3 sequence: CASSQAQRVSSYNEQYF. The CDR3 nucleotides are TGCGCCAGCAGCCAAGCACAGCGGGTTAGCTCCTACAATGAGCAGTACTTC.

This clonotype came up a few times. V is TRBV15 and J is TRBJ2-1; 9 bases line up with TRBD2. Germline values: CDR1 LNHNV, CDR2 YYDKDF (reference sequence). After removal of 3 bases from V and 9 bases from J, the junction contained 3 bases not matched to a gene. The CDR3 contains 13 residues. The CDR3 coding sequence is TGTGCCACCAGCAGGGAGACTAGCGGTGAGCAGTTCTTC. Amino acid sequence: CATSRETSGEQFF.

The V gene is TRBV20-1, the J gene TRBJ1-1; 9 bases fit TRBD1. This CDR3 region has 15 residues. From germline, CDR1 is DFQATT and CDR2 SNEGSKA (reference sequence). The CDR3 sequence: CSATGGKERNTEAFF. The CDR3, as DNA: TGCAGCGCAACAGGGGGCAAGGAGAGGAACACTGAAGCTTTCTTT.

This clonotype was observed a few times. The chain employs TRBV24-1 and TRBJ2-1, with 8 nucleotides matching TRBD1. This CDR3 is 16 amino acids long. After removal of 4 bases from V and 6 bases from J, the junction contained 10 bases not matched to a gene. In germline, CDR1 is KGHDR, CDR2 SFDVKD. The CDR3 is CATSDPRTGHSNEQFF. CDR3 DNA: TGTGCCACCAGTGACCCAAGGACAGGGCATTCCAATGAGCAGTTCTTC.